This passage covers 29 T cell receptor beta chains from one sample sequenced in a study of blood T cell repertoires in COVID-19. This table comes from immunoSEQ multiplex PCR, and its TCRdb copy is limited to in-frame clones, with some not included. Here the sample spans fewer than 200,000 clones, approximately 88% being singletons. The material sequenced was peripheral blood. All receptors come from a woman aged 60 to 75 who had recovered from COVID-19.

The rearrangement uses TRBV5-1 and TRBJ1-2, with 7 bases aligning to TRBD1. CDR1 and CDR2 from the germline V gene are SGHRS and YFSETQ. This CDR3 spans 17 amino acids. With V trimmed by 4 bases and J by 4 bases, 16 bases remained unmatched. CDR3 DNA: TGCGCCAGCAGCCCCACCGAGGGGGCAGGGGCTCCCTATGGCTACACCTTC. Residues: CASSPTEGAGAPYGYTF. The variable domain in full, completed from reference TRBV5-1 and TRBJ1-2, reads KAGVTQTPRYLIKTRGQQVTLSCSPISGHRSVSWYQQTPGQGLQFLFEYFSETQRNKGNFPGRFSGRQFSNSRSEMNVSTLELGDSALYLCASSPTEGAGAPYGYTFGSGTRLTVV.

The V gene is TRBV30, the J gene TRBJ2-5; possibly TRBD2 for D (5 bases). From germline, CDR1 is GTSNPN and CDR2 SVGIG (reference sequence). The CDR3 runs to 15 residues. V lost 4 bases and J lost 1, with 16 bases in between. CDR3 nucleotides: TGTGCCTGGACCCCCCTCGGGAATCTCCAAGAGACCCAGTACTTC. This codes for CAWTPLGNLQETQYF.

This chain links TRBV12-3 or TRBV12-4 with TRBJ1-5; no clear D. The CDR3 loop spans 13 amino acids. V lost 5 bases and J 4 bases, leaving 9 bases between the germline ends. The CDR3: CASSLTENQPQHF. The CDR3, as DNA: TGTGCCAGCAGTCTTACGGAGAATCAGCCCCAGCATTTT.

This clone has only one observation. This chain links TRBV5-4 with TRBJ2-3; 8 bases fit TRBD2. The CDR3 consists of 15 residues. Trimming cost V 2 bases and J 6 bases; bases outside gene matches: 8. In germline, CDR1 is SGHNT, CDR2 YYREEE (reference sequence). The CDR3 spells CASSFSGAGADTQYF. As DNA, the CDR3 is TGTGCCAGCAGCTTCAGCGGAGCGGGGGCCGATACGCAGTATTTT. Complete variable domain (other parts from reference TRBV5-4 and TRBJ2-3): ETGVTQSPTHLIKTRGQQVTLRCSSQSGHNTVSWYQQALGQGPQFIFQYYREEENGRGNFPPRFSGLQFPNYSSELNVNALELDDSALYLCASSFSGAGADTQYFGPGTRLTVL.

The CDR3 coding sequence is TGTGCCACCAGCAGTTGGAGAGGGACAGCTAACTATGGCTACACCTTC. Protein: CATSSWRGTANYGYTF. V is TRBV15 and J is TRBJ1-2; TRBD1 matches at 7 bases. V was pared by 3 bases and J by 0 bases, with 7 bases of the junction left unmatched. This CDR3 is built from 16 residues. Germline V gives CDR1 LNHNV, CDR2 YYDKDF (reference sequence).

The table lists this clone with a few counts. The V and J genes are TRBV19 and TRBJ1-1, with D perhaps matching TRBD1 (5 bases). Trimming took off 8 bases at V and 5 bases at J, with 15 bases between the two ends. CDR3 length: 13 residues. Germline V CDR1 and CDR2: LNHDA, SQIVND (reference sequence). The CDR3 nucleotides are TGTGCCAGTCCAGGGCCTGCGGGGACTGAAGCTTTCTTT. Protein: CASPGPAGTEAFF.

The chain links TRBV2 to TRBJ1-4, with D perhaps matching TRBD1 (5 bases). Trimming removed 6 bases at V and 7 bases at J, with 9 bases between. This CDR3 spans 12 amino acids. Germline V gene lookup returns CDR1 SNHLY and CDR2 FYNNEI. CDR3 amino acids: CASRGEGEKLFF. Here the CDR3 DNA reads TGTGCCAGCAGGGGGGAGGGTGAAAAACTGTTTTTT. Together with reference TRBV2 and TRBJ1-4, the CDR3 gives the full variable domain: EPEVTQTPSHQVTQMGQEVILRCVPISNHLYFYWYRQILGQKVEFLVSFYNNEISEKSEIFDDQFSVERPDGSNFTLKIRSTKLEDSAMYFCASRGEGEKLFFGSGTQLSVL.

The chain uses TRBV12-2 and TRBJ2-3; the listed D gene, TRBD2, was not tested against the DNA. TRBV12-2 is labeled a pseudogene. The CDR3 loop spans 16 amino acids. The CDR3 sequence is CASRLAPLPKRDTQYF. The CDR3 DNA reads as TGTGCAAGTCGCTTAGCGCCCCTACCAAAGAGAGATACGCAGTATTTT.

This chain connects TRBV4-1 to TRBJ2-7; weak D call: TRBD1 (6 bases). The CDR3 consists of 15 residues. CDR1 and CDR2 from the germline V gene are MGHRA and YSYEKL. The V end lost 4 bases, the J end lost 0 bases, and 13 bases lay between the germline ends. The CDR3 protein is CASSPRVGASYEQYF. CDR3 nucleotide sequence: TGCGCCAGCAGCCCCAGGGTGGGGGCCTCCTACGAGCAGTACTTC.

In this sample, this clone turned up a few times. The genes are TRBV9 and TRBJ2-5; D gene unclear. Germline CDR1 SGDLS, CDR2 YYNGEE. The CDR3 consists of 13 residues. V was pared by 0 bases and J by 5 bases, with 8 bases between. This CDR3 is CASSVGSAETQYF. CDR3 nucleotides: TGTGCCAGCAGCGTAGGCAGCGCGGAGACCCAGTACTTC. The full variable domain, rest sourced from reference TRBV9 and TRBJ2-5, is DSGVTQTPKHLITATGQRVTLRCSPRSGDLSVYWYQQSLDQGLQFLIQYYNGEERAKGNILERFSAQQFPDLHSELNLSSLELGDSALYFCASSVGSAETQYFGPGTRLLVL.

This chain joins TRBV5-1 and TRBJ1-1; 10 bases are shared with TRBD1. The CDR3 has 14 residues. Germline-derived CDR1 and CDR2 are SGHRS and YFSETQ. With 3 bases clipped from V and 4 bases from J, the junction kept 3 bases outside the gene matches. The CDR3 loop is CASSYRTGGTEAFF. CDR3 bases: TGCGCCAGCAGCTACCGGACAGGGGGCACTGAAGCTTTCTTT.

The chain carries TRBV5-1 and TRBJ2-7; 7 positions agree with TRBD1. The germline V gene encodes CDR1 SGHRS and CDR2 YFSETQ. V trimming: 0 bases; J trimming: 2 bases; junction bases outside the gene matches: 5. This CDR3 is 15 amino acids long. For the CDR3, the DNA is TGCGCCAGCAGCTTGGACGGGCAGGGGGCCTACGAGCAGTACTTC. Protein product: CASSLDGQGAYEQYF. The whole variable domain, remainder taken from reference TRBV5-1 and TRBJ2-7, is KAGVTQTPRYLIKTRGQQVTLSCSPISGHRSVSWYQQTPGQGLQFLFEYFSETQRNKGNFPGRFSGRQFSNSRSEMNVSTLELGDSALYLCASSLDGQGAYEQYFGPGTRLTVT.

This chain uses TRBV24-1 with TRBJ2-3; no firm D call. The CDR3 length is 14 residues. From germline, CDR1 is KGHDR and CDR2 SFDVKD. The V end was cut by 9 bases, the J end by 6 bases, with 18 bases between. The CDR3 loop is CATGGTSERDTQYF. For the CDR3, the DNA is TGTGCCACCGGCGGAACCTCCGAAAGGGATACGCAGTATTTT.

The V and J genes are TRBV5-4 and TRBJ2-5; 14 positions agree with TRBD2. The CDR3 consists of 16 residues. Trimming cost V 3 bases and J 8 bases; bases outside gene matches: 9. CDR1 is SGHNT, CDR2 YYREEE, per germline (reference sequence). CDR3 in amino acids: CASSSGTSGGPGTQYF. Written as DNA, the CDR3 is TGTGCCAGCAGCTCCGGGACTAGCGGGGGTCCCGGCACCCAGTACTTC.

This clone was seen a few times. DNA for the CDR3: TGTGCCAGCAGCTTACCAAGCGGGGACGGGACAGATACGCAGTATTTT. Translating it yields CASSLPSGDGTDTQYF. V and J are TRBV3-1 (or the pseudogene TRBV3-2) and TRBJ2-3; 7 nucleotides align to TRBD2. V dropped 5 bases and J dropped 3; count of bases not matched to a gene: 11. Germline CDR1 reads LGHDT; CDR2 reads YNNKEL (reference sequence). CDR3 length: 16 amino acids.

The chain has TRBV7-8 and TRBJ1-1; D gene uncertain. The CDR3 length is 12 residues. V was trimmed by 1 base and J by 10 bases, leaving 10 bases between them. CDR1 SGHVS and CDR2 FQNEAQ come from the germline V gene. In DNA, the CDR3 is TGTGCCAGCAGCTTAGTCTACGACTTAGCTTTCTTT. This encodes CASSLVYDLAFF.

V is TRBV2 and J is TRBJ2-3, with D possibly being TRBD2 (5 bases). The CDR3 is 13 amino acids. Germline V gene sequence: CDR1 SNHLY, CDR2 FYNNEI. V was shortened by 8 bases and J by 5 bases, with 14 bases between the two germline ends. CDR3 region: CASLGARGDTQYF. The DNA for the CDR3 is TGTGCCAGCCTCGGTGCCCGGGGAGATACGCAGTATTTT.

This clone was picked up a small number of times. The chain joins TRBV19 to TRBJ1-6, with TRBD1 as a possible D gene (5 bases). This CDR3 region has 14 residues. Germline assignment: CDR1 LNHDA and CDR2 SQIVND (reference sequence). The V gene lost 5 bases and the J gene lost 0 bases, with 5 bases spanning the gap. The CDR3 DNA reads TGTGCCAGTAGTGACAGCTCCTATAATTCACCCCTCCACTTT. It is translated as CASSDSSYNSPLHF. Filled out from reference TRBV19 and TRBJ1-6, the complete variable domain reads DGGITQSPKYLFRKEGQNVTLSCEQNLNHDAMYWYRQDPGQGLRLIYYSQIVNDFQKGDIAEGYSVSREKKESFPLTVTSAQKNPTAFYLCASSDSSYNSPLHFGNGTRLTVT.

Points on this clone: In the same sample, other DNA sequences code for this CDR3. The rearrangement joins TRBV19 to TRBJ1-1; D is perhaps TRBD1 (5 bases). Germline V gene data show CDR1 as LNHDA and CDR2 as SQIVND (reference sequence). CDR3 length: 14 residues. V dropped 3 bases and J dropped 2 bases, with 10 bases sitting between them. The CDR3 spells CASSIRGGNTEAFF. In DNA form, the CDR3 reads TGTGCCAGTAGTATTAGGGGCGGCAACACTGAAGCTTTCTTT.

This rearrangement joins TRBV27 to TRBJ1-2; D call uncertain. CDR1 is MNHEY and CDR2 is SMNVEV in the germline V gene (reference sequence). V was cut by 3 bases and J by 4 bases, with 9 bases left in between. The CDR3 totals 13 residues. The CDR3 coding sequence is TGTGCCAGCAGTTTGGCCAGAGGCTATGGCTACACCTTC. Translated, it gives CASSLARGYGYTF.

This chain uses TRBV28 with TRBJ1-5, with a weak D call TRBD1 (5 bases). Per the germline V gene, CDR1 is MDHEN and CDR2 is SYDVKM. The CDR3 runs to 14 residues. Trimming shortened V by 11 bases and J by 2 bases, and 16 bases separated the two germline ends. CDR3 DNA sequence: TGTGCCGGACGACGGGGGGACGGCAATCAGCCCCAGCATTTT. It encodes CAGRRGDGNQPQHF.

The gene calls are TRBV5-4 and TRBJ2-1, with TRBD2 identical over 9 bases. Germline CDR1 is SGHNT and CDR2 is YYREEE (reference sequence). V lost 4 bases and J lost 4; bases outside the gene matches: 3. CDR3 size: 14 residues. CDR3 amino acids: CASSRLADYNEQFF. In nucleotides, the CDR3 is TGTGCCAGCAGCCGACTAGCGGATTACAATGAGCAGTTCTTC.

The chain couples TRBV5-1 to TRBJ2-3, with a possible D match to TRBD2 (6 bases). Trimming removed 6 bases at V and 0 bases at J, with 20 bases between. The V gene's germline CDR1 is SGHRS and CDR2 YFSETQ. This CDR3 spans 17 amino acids. The CDR3 DNA is TGCGCCAGCAAACCGGAGGGGTACCCAAGGAGCACAGATACGCAGTATTTT. This encodes CASKPEGYPRSTDTQYF.

The CDR3 protein is CASSVAPGGDQPQHF. In DNA, the CDR3 is TGTGCCAGCAGCGTAGCGCCGGGGGGGGATCAGCCCCAGCATTTT. The chain employs TRBV9 and TRBJ1-5; maybe TRBD1 (5 bases). From germline, CDR1 is SGDLS and CDR2 YYNGEE. This CDR3 is built from 15 residues. V lost 0 bases and J lost 5, with 12 bases in between.

This clone was recorded once. The rearrangement joins TRBV28 to TRBJ2-5, with 8 bases identical to TRBD1. The J segment lost 2 bases and the V segment lost 2 bases, leaving 4 bases of the junction unmatched. The germline V gene has CDR1 MDHEN and CDR2 SYDVKM. The CDR3 contains 15 residues. CDR3 sequence (DNA): TGTGCCAGCAGTTTAGGGGACAGGTCTCAAGAGACCCAGTACTTC. It specifies CASSLGDRSQETQYF.

The chain recombines TRBV10-3 with TRBJ2-3, with 9 bases identical to TRBD1. J was trimmed by 2 bases and V by 0 bases; bases with no gene match: 3. The CDR3 totals 16 residues. Looked up from germline, CDR1 is ENHRY and CDR2 is SYGVKD. The DNA of the CDR3 is TGTGCCATCAGTGAGTCGCGGACAGGGGTCACAGATACGCAGTATTTT. Translated, it gives CAISESRTGVTDTQYF.

The table lists this clone with a count of one. The rearrangement uses TRBV3-1 (or the pseudogene TRBV3-2) and TRBJ2-1, with 16 bases that match TRBD2. J lost 6 bases, V lost 3 bases, and 8 bases had no gene match. The CDR3 is 18 residues long. CDR1 is LGHDT, CDR2 YNNKEL, per germline (reference sequence). This CDR3 reads CASSQGLAGGPGGNEQFF. The CDR3, as DNA: TGTGCCAGCAGCCAGGGACTAGCGGGGGGGCCTGGCGGCAATGAGCAGTTCTTC.

J is TRBJ2-3 and V is TRBV3-1 (or the pseudogene TRBV3-2), with D hard to call. The CDR3 length is 13 residues. Germline V CDR1 and CDR2: LGHDT, YNNKEL (reference sequence). The ends were cut back, 6 bases at V and 0 bases at J, with 7 bases in the middle. CDR3 region: CASSQYSTDTQYF. CDR3 coding DNA: TGTGCCAGCAGTCAATATAGCACAGATACGCAGTATTTT.

The V call is TRBV28, the J call TRBJ1-1; D uncertain. The ends were cut back, 3 bases at V and 11 bases at J, with 16 bases in the middle. This CDR3 is built from 13 residues. Germline values: CDR1 MDHEN, CDR2 SYDVKM. CDR3 DNA: TGTGCCAGCAGTTTTTTTTTCGGCGGTTACGCTTTCTTT. Translation gives CASSFFFGGYAFF.